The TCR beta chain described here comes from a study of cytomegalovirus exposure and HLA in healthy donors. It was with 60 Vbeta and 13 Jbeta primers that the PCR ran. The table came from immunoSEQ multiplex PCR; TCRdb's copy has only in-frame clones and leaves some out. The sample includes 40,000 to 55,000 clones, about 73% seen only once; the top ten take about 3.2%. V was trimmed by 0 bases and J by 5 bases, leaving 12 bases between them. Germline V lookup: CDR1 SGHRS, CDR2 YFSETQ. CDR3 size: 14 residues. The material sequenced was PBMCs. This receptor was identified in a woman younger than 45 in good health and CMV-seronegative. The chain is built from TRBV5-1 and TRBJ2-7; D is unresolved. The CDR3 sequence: CASSLGLLYDEQYF. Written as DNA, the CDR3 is TGCGCCAGCAGCTTGGGACTCCTATACGACGAGCAGTACTTC.